A single T cell receptor (beta chain) is shown here with its context. The germline V gene has CDR1 MNHEY and CDR2 SMNVEV (reference sequence). With V trimmed by 3 bases and J by 4 bases, 5 bases remained unmatched. This CDR3 contains 16 residues. This specimen belongs to a study of cytomegalovirus exposure and HLA in healthy donors. Amplification used 60 Vbeta primers and 13 Jbeta primers. Measured with immunoSEQ multiplex PCR; TCRdb has only the in-frame clones, and not every one. The sample has 55,000 to 75,000 clones. Sequencing used PBMCs. V and J are TRBV27 and TRBJ2-1; 11 positions agree with TRBD2. This clonotype was obtained from a male donor in good health and CMV-seronegative. The DNA of the CDR3 is TGTGCCAGCAGTTTCCCCGGGACTAGCGGATACAATGAGCAGTTCTTC. Protein sequence: CASSFPGTSGYNEQFF.